The clone carrying this T cell receptor beta chain was detected many times. Antigen: not known. The sample is drawn from a study of Graves' ophthalmopathy and Graves' hyperthyroidism. Looking at the study overall: Blood was drawn at initial diagnosis, before any treatment. Regarding the study as a whole: Ophthalmopathy versus stable hyperthyroidism: 13-signature model gave less than 90% sensitivity, 80% to 84% specificity.

TCR beta CDR3 regions were amplified from RNA transcripts. HTBI-primed first-round RT-PCR preceded second-round multiplex PCR. One entry per CDR3 protein results from TCRdb running MiXCR on the multiplex PCR reads. Seen here are hundreds of thousands of distinct CDR3 sequences, about 38% observed once, and the top ten hold around 3.3%. Trimming at V came to 4 bases and at J to 2 bases, leaving 5 bases not matched to a gene. This CDR3 spans 15 amino acids. Germline CDR1 reads KGHDR; CDR2 reads SFDVKD. What supplied the PBMCs was more than 7.5 ml of fresh peripheral blood. This TCR was sampled from an adult man with Graves' ophthalmopathy. Sequenced input: peripheral blood. The chain combines TRBV24-1 with TRBJ1-1, with TRBD1 matching 8 bases. The CDR3 DNA follows: TGTGCCACCAGTGAGGCTGGACAGGGCAACACTGAAGCTTTCTTT. Its protein product is CATSEAGQGNTEAFF.